This T cell receptor (beta chain) was sequenced for a study of blood T cell repertoires in COVID-19. The CDR3 sequence is 18 residues long. V shed 5 bases and J 4 bases; nucleotides not matched to a gene: 14. The germline V gene has CDR1 MNHNY and CDR2 SVGAGI (reference sequence). In the original processing: Estimated nucleated cell counts came from reference gene primer amplification. The assay was immunoSEQ multiplex PCR, and TCRdb's table has in-frame clones only and misses some. V, J and clone size were drawn from that table, and D and trimming were deduced from the DNA. The sample lists under 25,000 clones, about 85% occurring once.

Sequenced input: peripheral blood. The rearrangement joins TRBV6-6 to TRBJ2-7, with 13 bases aligning to TRBD2. This clonotype originated in a human donor with active COVID-19. The donor label of this sample is uncertain. The CDR3 sequence is CASSPVPGLAGKGYEQYF. The CDR3 bases are TGTGCCAGCAGTCCTGTCCCGGGACTAGCGGGAAAGGGATACGAGCAGTACTTC.